This record concerns one T cell receptor beta chain sequence. The antigen is not known. The PCR contained 60 Vbeta and 13 Jbeta primers. Sequenced by immunoSEQ multiplex PCR; TCRdb stores in-frame clones only, minus some. The table includes 130,000 to 150,000 clones, roughly 72% detected once. This record comes from a study of cytomegalovirus exposure and HLA in healthy donors. Study results and caveats: Data from an earlier analysis indicated that most TCR beta V segments were productive either about 87% or about 30% of the time. Roughly even sequencing depth across donors was the assumption behind the presence/absence analyses. A few CMV-associated chains were confirmed in vitro to be specific for CMV antigens.

The donors gave bone marrow, and they were healthy. Germline assignment: CDR1 SGHRS and CDR2 YFSETQ. The CDR3 runs to 16 residues. The V gene end was trimmed by 1 base and the J gene end by 4 bases; junction bases not matched to a gene: 9. The chain uses TRBV5-1 and TRBJ2-5, with 8 bases that match TRBD2. The TCR originated in a middle-aged man in good health and CMV-seronegative. The sequenced sample was PBMCs. The CDR3, as DNA: TGCGCCAGCAGCTTGAACCCTAGCGGGCGCCCAGAGACCCAGTACTTC. Translation gives CASSLNPSGRPETQYF.